This T cell receptor beta chain was recorded in a study of blood T cell repertoires in COVID-19. Study in general: COVID-19 samples collected from the United States, Italy and Spain covered acute and convalescent phases. The cDNA or gDNA used as material had been derived from T cells, B-cell-depleted T cells, or PBMCs.

Trimming removed 5 bases from V and 2 bases from J, with 13 bases in between. Germline V gives CDR1 SGHAT, CDR2 FQNNGV. This CDR3 contains 15 residues. Seattle-derived patients entered the study during active infection and were followed longitudinally. Sequencing was performed with immunoSEQ multiplex PCR; in TCRdb, only in-frame clones are kept and a portion is missing. This table has 55,000 to 65,000 clones, roughly nine tenths appearing once. The sequencing sample was made of peripheral blood. The V call is TRBV11-2, the J call TRBJ1-5; possible D gene TRBD1, 5 bases. The sequence derives from a woman aged 60 to 75 with COVID-19, enrolled during active disease. The CDR3 is CASSLQDSRNQPQHF. The CDR3 bases are TGTGCCAGCAGCCTACAAGACAGTCGCAATCAGCCCCAGCATTTT.